These T cell receptor beta chains were read from a single sample in a study. TCRdb ran MiXCR on the 5' RACE reads and lists one entry per CDR3 protein. The table lists tens of thousands of distinct CDR3 sequences, 17% of them singletons. Sequenced material: naive CD4+ T cells sorted from blood. The receptors come from a female donor with breast cancer. The CDR3 runs from the conserved cysteine through the conserved F or W. D genes are given only for firm matches. The size field is filled for only some rows; it gives once, few, many or a size class.

j_gene	v_gene	abundance	d_gene	CDR3aa	CDR3nt
TRBJ2-1	TRBV9	-	TRBD2	CASSVVGTSDNERFF	TGTGCCAGCAGCGTAGTGGGGACTAGCGACAATGAGCGGTTCTTC
TRBJ1-1	TRBV12-3/TRBV12-4	few	-	CASTKRRTNTEAFF	TGTGCCAGCACCAAGCGGCGTACGAACACTGAAGCTTTCTTT
TRBJ2-1	TRBV5-1	many	TRBD2	CASSLRLAGGPLNEQFF	TGCGCCAGCAGCCTCCGACTAGCGGGAGGGCCCTTAAATGAGCAGTTCTTC
TRBJ2-3	TRBV20-1	-	-	CSARSTGMTQYF	TGCAGTGCTAGATCGACCGGGATGACGCAGTATTTT
TRBJ2-7	TRBV6-1	few	-	CASILRSGEQYF	TGTGCCAGCATCCTCAGGTCTGGGGAGCAGTACTTC
TRBJ2-1	TRBV20-1	many	-	CSVSESVHEQFF	TGCAGTGTCTCCGAATCAGTACATGAGCAGTTCTTC
TRBJ1-2	TRBV5-1	many	-	CASRQGRSISYGYTF	TGCGCCAGCAGACAGGGCCGATCTATATCCTATGGCTACACCTTC
TRBJ1-3	TRBV4-1	-	TRBD1	CASSAPGTGTGNTIYF	TGCGCCAGCAGCGCGCCCGGGACAGGGACTGGAAACACCATATATTTT
TRBJ1-2	TRBV20-1	-	-	CSARDPALGTNYGYTF	TGCAGTGCTAGAGACCCGGCGTTGGGAACGAACTATGGCTACACCTTC
TRBJ1-1	TRBV7-9	-	-	CASSLSRGITEAFF	TGTGCCAGCAGCTTATCGAGGGGGATAACTGAAGCTTTCTTT
TRBJ1-5	TRBV7-9	few	-	CASSLGNLGRAGDQPQHF	TGTGCCAGCAGCTTAGGTAACCTCGGCAGGGCAGGGGATCAGCCCCAGCATTTT
TRBJ1-5	TRBV12-3/TRBV12-4	-	-	CASSLGAGSNQPQHF	TGTGCCAGCAGTTTAGGTGCGGGGAGCAATCAGCCCCAGCATTTT
TRBJ1-1	TRBV20-1	-	-	CSARDRNSGTEAFF	TGCAGTGCTAGAGATCGGAACTCTGGGACTGAAGCTTTCTTT
TRBJ1-1	TRBV7-2	many	-	CASSVEEGNTEAFF	TGTGCCAGCAGCGTCGAAGAGGGTAACACTGAAGCTTTCTTT
TRBJ2-5	TRBV20-1	many	-	CSARVPSGDRETQYF	TGCAGTGCTAGAGTCCCATCTGGTGACCGGGAGACCCAGTACTTC
TRBJ1-2	TRBV5-6	-	-	CASSFRQPANYGYTF	TGTGCCAGCAGCTTTCGACAGCCAGCTAACTATGGCTACACCTTC
TRBJ2-1	TRBV4-3	-	TRBD2	CASSFGVAGITDNEQFF	TGCGCCAGCAGCTTCGGGGTAGCGGGCATAACGGACAATGAGCAGTTCTTC
TRBJ1-1	TRBV7-9	-	-	CTSSLSPAHGAFF	TGTACCAGCAGCTTATCCCCGGCCCATGGAGCTTTCTTT
TRBJ2-3	TRBV10-3	few	TRBD2	CAISALLAGGTDTQYF	TGTGCCATCAGTGCCCTACTAGCGGGAGGGACAGATACGCAGTATTTT
TRBJ2-1	TRBV20-1	many	-	CSAAQTYNEQFF	TGCAGTGCCGCGCAGACCTACAATGAGCAGTTCTTC
TRBJ2-7	TRBV27	-	-	CASSPRQVRTYEQYF	TGTGCCAGCAGTCCGAGACAGGTCCGAACCTACGAGCAGTACTTC
TRBJ2-7	TRBV10-3	many	-	CANGVGSEYEQYF	TGTGCCAACGGTGTCGGGTCTGAATACGAGCAGTACTTC
TRBJ2-1	TRBV9	few	-	CASSAGREQFF	TGTGCCAGCAGCGCAGGAAGGGAGCAGTTCTTC
TRBJ1-1	TRBV12-3/TRBV12-4	-	-	CASSPGFMNTEAFF	TGTGCCAGCAGTCCAGGGTTTATGAACACTGAAGCTTTCTTT
TRBJ1-4	TRBV6-1	-	-	CASTGKGATNEKLFF	TGTGCCAGCACCGGCAAGGGAGCAACTAATGAAAAACTGTTTTTT
TRBJ1-4	TRBV5-6	many	TRBD1	CASSSTGANLNEKLFF	TGTGCCAGCAGCTCAACAGGGGCGAACCTAAATGAAAAACTGTTTTTT
TRBJ2-3	TRBV7-3	few	TRBD2	CASSPDGGMQYF	TGTGCCAGCAGCCCGGACGGGGGGATGCAGTATTTT
TRBJ2-5	TRBV20-1	many	-	CSATPKETQYF	TGCAGTGCTACACCCAAAGAGACCCAGTACTTC
TRBJ1-2	TRBV5-1	few	TRBD1	CASSLDRGGYTF	TGCGCCAGCAGCTTGGACAGGGGTGGCTACACCTTC
TRBJ2-1	TRBV7-9	-	TRBD2	CASSLESGGRSNEQFF	TGTGCCAGCAGCCTCGAAAGCGGGGGGCGGAGCAATGAGCAGTTCTTC
TRBJ2-7	TRBV11-2	few	-	CASSLAAGSYEQYF	TGTGCCAGCAGCTTAGCTGCGGGGAGCTACGAGCAGTACTTC
TRBJ1-1	TRBV3-1	-	-	CASSHGTVLGMNTKAFF	TGTGCCAGCAGCCACGGGACGGTACTGGGCATGAACACTAAAGCTTTCTTT
TRBJ1-1	TRBV6-5	-	-	CASSYSRGRMNTEAFF	TGTGCCAGCAGTTACTCGAGGGGACGGATGAACACTGAAGCTTTCTTT
TRBJ2-3	TRBV6-6	-	-	CASSSYTDTQYF	TGTGCCAGCAGTTCCTACACAGATACGCAGTATTTT
TRBJ1-1	TRBV5-6	-	-	CASSSRGKGNTEAFF	TGTGCCAGCAGCTCCCGGGGGAAAGGGAACACTGAAGCTTTCTTT
TRBJ2-1	TRBV7-3	many	-	CASSLEGQGYNEQFF	TGTGCCAGCAGCTTAGAAGGTCAGGGCTACAATGAGCAGTTCTTC
TRBJ2-1	TRBV20-1	-	TRBD2	CSARELRTSVNNEQFF	TGCAGTGCTAGAGAGCTAAGGACTAGCGTGAACAATGAGCAGTTCTTC
TRBJ2-3	TRBV6-6	few	-	CASSLPAGADTQYF	TGTGCCAGCAGTTTGCCCGCTGGTGCAGATACGCAGTATTTT
TRBJ1-1	TRBV9	few	TRBD1	CASSRGDSTEAFF	TGTGCCAGCAGCCGGGGGGACAGCACTGAAGCTTTCTTT
TRBJ2-1	TRBV6-5	-	TRBD1	CASSYSSLQGAEQFF	TGTGCCAGCAGTTACTCGTCCTTACAGGGGGCTGAGCAGTTCTTC
TRBJ2-1	TRBV7-3	-	TRBD1	CASSLNPQGTGEQFF	TGTGCCAGCAGCTTAAATCCACAGGGGACCGGTGAGCAGTTCTTC
TRBJ1-1	TRBV13	-	-	CASGPWGKTGKNTEAFF	TGTGCCAGCGGCCCATGGGGGAAAACAGGGAAGAACACTGAAGCTTTCTTT
TRBJ2-3	TRBV13	-	-	CASSFFGISTDTQYF	TGTGCCAGCAGCTTTTTCGGCATTAGCACAGATACGCAGTATTTT
TRBJ2-3	TRBV7-2	-	-	CASSLVATSRGADTQYF	TGTGCCAGCAGCTTAGTGGCTACCAGTCGCGGCGCAGATACGCAGTATTTT
TRBJ2-5	TRBV5-1	-	TRBD2	CASSRTVPAGGETQYF	TGCGCCAGCAGCCGCACCGTTCCAGCGGGGGGAGAGACCCAGTACTTC
TRBJ1-2	TRBV6-5	many	TRBD1	CASRVGTGVAGYTF	TGTGCCAGCAGGGTCGGGACAGGAGTCGCTGGCTACACCTTC
TRBJ1-1	TRBV5-1	many	-	CASSFGGDTEAFF	TGCGCCAGCAGCTTCGGGGGAGACACTGAAGCTTTCTTT
TRBJ2-7	TRBV3-1	-	-	CASSGTGSSSYEQYF	TGTGCCAGCAGCGGTACGGGTTCCTCTAGCTACGAGCAGTACTTC
TRBJ1-4	TRBV12-3/TRBV12-4	-	TRBD1	CTSGQEVGEKLFF	TGTACCAGCGGACAGGAGGTTGGCGAAAAACTGTTTTTT
TRBJ1-3	TRBV4-3	few	-	CASSQDNRNTIYF	TGCGCCAGCAGCCAAGATAACCGAAACACCATATATTTT